This T cell receptor (beta chain) was sequenced in a study of Graves' ophthalmopathy and Graves' hyperthyroidism. Germline V gives CDR1 WSHSY, CDR2 SAAADI. The CDR3 loop spans 16 amino acids. V was pared by 5 bases and J by 1 base, with 10 bases of the junction left unmatched. As the template, RNA transcripts were used to amplify TCR beta CDR3 regions. RT-PCR with HTBI primers came first, then second-round multiplex PCR. TCRdb itself ran the multiplex PCR reads through MiXCR, one entry per CDR3 protein. The data show around 1.1 million distinct CDR3 sequences, with about 38% seen just once and over 8.5% held by the top ten.

The sequence was obtained from an adult man with Graves' hyperthyroidism. The rearrangement links TRBV10-2 to TRBJ2-5; 7 bases align to TRBD1. The sequencing input was peripheral blood or thyroid tissue (not recorded which). The CDR3 DNA sequence: TGCGCCAGCAGTCCGGACAGGTATCGTGGCCAAGAGACCCAGTACTTC. This gives the protein CASSPDRYRGQETQYF.